A single T cell receptor beta chain is shown here with its context. These data originate in a study of shared clonotypes between healthy human individuals. This CDR3 spans 15 amino acids. V lost 2 bases and J lost 0; bases outside the gene matches: 0. Per germline, CDR1 MDHEN and CDR2 SYDVKM. Here immunoSEQ multiplex PCR was the method, and the copy in TCRdb shows in-frame clones only, minus some. The table records some 1,100,000 clones, around 78% of them present only once. This chain connects TRBV28 to TRBJ2-1; 8 bases match TRBD2. Material for sequencing was memory CD4+ T cells from PBMCs. Described subset: CD45RA-negative fraction. The receptor was derived from a young man in good health. Some clones in this sample may be carry-over from other donors' samples. The CDR3 DNA reads as TGTGCCAGCAGTTTAAGCGGGAGCTCCTACAATGAGCAGTTCTTC. Protein product: CASSLSGSSYNEQFF.